The 24 T cell receptor beta chains below come from one sample, sequenced in a study of CXCR3-negative and CXCR3-positive naive CD8 T cells. Preparation of TRB cDNA libraries relied on 5' RACE carrying UMI labels. TCRdb re-analyzed the 5' RACE reads; it lists each CDR3 protein once, without DNA. The sample totals some 41,000 distinct CDR3 sequences. The specimen was naive CXCR3- CD8+ T cells from blood. Subset defined: CD45RO-CCR7+CD27+CD95- naive CD8+ T cells lacking CXCR3 (TNR3-). The receptors stem from a human donor in good health. Some clones in this sample may be carry-over from other donors' samples.

The V and J genes are TRBV7-3 and TRBJ2-2; the D call of TRBD2 rests on TCRdb alone, since no DNA is present to check it. The CDR3 length is 16 residues. CDR1 SGHTA and CDR2 FQGTGA come from the germline V gene. CDR3: CASSSGLAGHTGELFF.

This chain uses TRBV7-2 with TRBJ1-1; the D call of TRBD1 rests on TCRdb alone, since no DNA is present to check it. The germline gives CDR1 SGHTA, CDR2 FQGNSA. The CDR3 covers 16 residues. CDR3 region: CASSLGGQGWNTEAFF.

The chain is built from TRBV29-1 and TRBJ2-1. The CDR3 consists of 11 residues. Germline loops: CDR1 SQVTM, CDR2 ANQGSEA. The CDR3 sequence is CSVESADEQFF.

The chain has TRBV7-2 and TRBJ2-4; TCRdb selects TRBD1, and the lack of DNA leaves this call unchecked. This CDR3 comprises 14 residues. Germline assignment: CDR1 SGHTA and CDR2 FQGNSA. This chain's CDR3 is CASSSGPGGNIQYF.

The rearrangement links TRBV19 to TRBJ2-7; checking the TCRdb D call of TRBD2 is not possible without DNA. Germline assignment: CDR1 LNHDA and CDR2 SQIVND (reference sequence). The CDR3 covers 14 residues. The CDR3: CASSFLGTSYEQYF.

The V call is TRBV2, the J call TRBJ2-7. Germline CDR1 reads SNHLY; CDR2 reads FYNNEI. This CDR3 has 12 amino acids. CDR3 protein: CASSHETYEQYF. Full variable domain (remainder filled in from reference TRBV2 and TRBJ2-7): EPEVTQTPSHQVTQMGQEVILRCVPISNHLYFYWYRQILGQKVEFLVSFYNNEISEKSEIFDDQFSVERPDGSNFTLKIRSTKLEDSAMYFCASSHETYEQYFGPGTRLTVT.

The V and J genes are TRBV14 and TRBJ1-4; TCRdb indicates TRBD1, and absent DNA this call remains unverified. The CDR3 has 17 residues. Per the germline V gene, CDR1 is SGHDN and CDR2 is FVKESK. The CDR3: CASSQGLAGGSHEKLFF.

CDR3: CASSQDLIGDTQYF. J is TRBJ2-3 and V is TRBV4-2. CDR3 length: 14 residues. In germline, CDR1 is LGHNA, CDR2 YNFKEQ.

CDR3 sequence reads: CASSQVEGSTYEQYF. The chain uses TRBV4-3 and TRBJ2-7; TCRdb's D call of TRBD2 is untestable without DNA. Germline V gene data show CDR1 as LGHNA and CDR2 as YSLEER. The CDR3 runs 15 residues.

Here the CDR3 reads CASSPTGATEAFF. The chain couples TRBV7-9 to TRBJ1-1; the D call from TCRdb, TRBD1, cannot be confirmed without DNA. Germline CDR1 reads SEHNR; CDR2 reads FQNEAQ (reference sequence). This CDR3 region has 13 residues.

The chain joins TRBV29-1 to TRBJ2-1; lacking DNA, the TRBD1 call made by TCRdb goes unchecked. The CDR3 runs 11 residues. Looked up from germline, CDR1 is SQVTM and CDR2 is ANQGSEA. The CDR3 reads CSVRLVGEQFF.

The chain recombines TRBV21-1 with TRBJ2-1. TRBV21-1 is recorded as a pseudogene. This CDR3 is 19 amino acids long. The CDR3 protein is CATKPTGSYYQGGYNEQFF.

CDR3 loop: CASSYSGTRYTF. The chain uses TRBV6-2 or TRBV6-3 and TRBJ1-2; the D call from TCRdb, TRBD1, cannot be confirmed without DNA. Germline CDR1 is MNHEY and CDR2 is SVGEGT. The CDR3 is made up of 12 amino acids.

The chain joins TRBV15 to TRBJ2-1; TCRdb indicates TRBD2, and absent DNA this call remains unverified. CDR1 is LNHNV, CDR2 YYDKDF, per germline (reference sequence). The CDR3 sequence is 16 residues long. CDR3 in amino acids: CATSGPLADSYNEQFF.

V is TRBV7-2 and J is TRBJ2-2; TCRdb lists TRBD1, though no DNA is available to test this call. Germline lookup yields CDR1 SGHTA and CDR2 FQGNSA. The CDR3 extends over 16 amino acids. This CDR3 reads CASSLKLAPNTGELFF.

The chain couples TRBV7-9 to TRBJ2-4; TCRdb's assignment of TRBD1 cannot be checked, as there is no DNA. This CDR3 has 16 amino acids. Per germline, CDR1 SEHNR and CDR2 FQNEAQ (reference sequence). CDR3 region: CASSSPYDLAKNIQYF.

The CDR3 reads CASSLNLNQPQHF. This chain links TRBV27 with TRBJ1-5. The CDR3 spans 13 residues. Germline V CDR1 and CDR2: MNHEY, SMNVEV (reference sequence).

The rearrangement links TRBV6-6 to TRBJ2-2; the TCRdb call, TRBD2, lacks DNA for checking. The CDR3 extends over 16 amino acids. Germline values: CDR1 MNHNY, CDR2 SVGAGI (reference sequence). The CDR3: CASRILAGGGTGELFF.

This sequence joins TRBV6-5 and TRBJ2-3; TCRdb picks TRBD2, but there is no DNA to check that call. CDR1 and CDR2 from the germline V gene are MNHEY and SVGAGI. The length of the CDR3 is 16 residues. The CDR3 is CASSYSLVSSTDTQYF.

The rearrangement links TRBV12-3 or TRBV12-4 to TRBJ1-2; the TCRdb D gene call, TRBD1, has no DNA to confirm it. The CDR3 has 17 amino acids. CDR3 sequence reads: CASSLGGTGGYDYGYTF.

J is TRBJ1-1 and V is TRBV6-5. Germline loops: CDR1 MNHEY, CDR2 SVGAGI. The CDR3 has 13 amino acids. The CDR3 loop reads CASSYSTRAEAFF.

V is TRBV29-1 and J is TRBJ2-5. Germline V gene sequence: CDR1 SQVTM, CDR2 ANQGSEA. This CDR3 region has 12 residues. The CDR3 region is CSVDFEEETQYF.

The rearrangement uses TRBV29-1 and TRBJ1-2; TCRdb calls TRBD1, which cannot be checked without DNA. There are 14 residues in the CDR3. CDR1 is SQVTM and CDR2 is ANQGSEA in the germline V gene. CDR3 in amino acids: CSVAETGILRGYTF.

The chain combines TRBV4-1 with TRBJ2-1. Germline V CDR1 and CDR2: MGHRA, YSYEKL. The CDR3 is 14 amino acids. The CDR3: CASSLAGERNEQFF.